This record covers a single T cell receptor (beta chain). The antigen remains unidentified. This entry belongs to a study of cytomegalovirus exposure and HLA in healthy donors. The PCR contained 60 Vbeta and 13 Jbeta primers. The protocol was immunoSEQ multiplex PCR, while the TCRdb copy is restricted to in-frame clones and leaves out a portion. The sample is made up of roughly 34,000 clones, and the top ten hold 4.5% to 5% of it. Study-wide findings and caveats: The later analysis indicated that the majority of CMV-associated TCR beta chains appeared HLA-restricted. Beyond CMV serostatus, there was no information to go on about immune exposure. Some highly shared sequence variants likely arose as a pipeline artifact. As a later analysis showed, a missense DCLRE1C variant was linked to trimming of TCR beta V- and J-genes.

The V segment lost 10 bases and the J segment 5 bases; nucleotides outside the gene matches: 8. CDR1 is SNHLY and CDR2 is FYNNEI in the germline V gene. The CDR3 covers 13 residues. Input material: PBMCs. The clonotype was recovered from a woman aged 40 to 50 in good health and CMV-seropositive. The chain is built from TRBV2 and TRBJ2-1; 7 bases map to TRBD2. The CDR3 DNA sequence: TGTGCCACCAAGCGGGATCGAAACAATGAGCAGTTCTTC. Its protein product is CATKRDRNNEQFF.